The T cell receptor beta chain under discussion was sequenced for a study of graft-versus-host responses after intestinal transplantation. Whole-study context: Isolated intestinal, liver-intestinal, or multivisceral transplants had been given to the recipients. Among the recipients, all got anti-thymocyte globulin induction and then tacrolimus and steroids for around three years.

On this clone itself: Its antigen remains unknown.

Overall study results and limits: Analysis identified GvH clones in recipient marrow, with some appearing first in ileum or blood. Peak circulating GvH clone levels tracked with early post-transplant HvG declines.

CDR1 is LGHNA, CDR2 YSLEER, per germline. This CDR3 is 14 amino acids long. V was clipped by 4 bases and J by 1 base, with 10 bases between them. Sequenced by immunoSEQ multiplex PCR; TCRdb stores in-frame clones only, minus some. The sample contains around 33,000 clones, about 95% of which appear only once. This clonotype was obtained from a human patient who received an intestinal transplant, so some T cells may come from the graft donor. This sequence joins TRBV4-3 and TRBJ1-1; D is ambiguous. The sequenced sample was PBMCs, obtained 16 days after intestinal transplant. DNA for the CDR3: TGCGCCAGCAGCCCACATGCAGGGAACACTGAAGCTTTCTTT. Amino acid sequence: CASSPHAGNTEAFF.